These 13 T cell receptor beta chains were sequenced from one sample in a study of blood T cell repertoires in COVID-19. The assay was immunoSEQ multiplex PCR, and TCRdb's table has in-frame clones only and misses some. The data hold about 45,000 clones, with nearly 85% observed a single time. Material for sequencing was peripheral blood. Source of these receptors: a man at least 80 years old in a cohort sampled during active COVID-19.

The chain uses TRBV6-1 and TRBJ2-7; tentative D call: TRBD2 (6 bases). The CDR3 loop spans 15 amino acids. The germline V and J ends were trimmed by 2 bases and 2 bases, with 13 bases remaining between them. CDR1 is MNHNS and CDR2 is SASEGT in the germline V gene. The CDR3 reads CASSENGGSPYEQYF. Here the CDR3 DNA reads TGTGCCAGCAGTGAAAATGGGGGGAGCCCCTACGAGCAGTACTTC.

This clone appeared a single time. For the CDR3, the DNA is TGTGCCAGCTTGGGACAGGGGTCCTACGAGCAGTACTTC. Translated, it gives CASLGQGSYEQYF. The chain has TRBV2 and TRBJ2-7; the match to TRBD1 covers 10 bases. CDR3 length: 13 residues. Germline V gene sequence: CDR1 SNHLY, CDR2 FYNNEI. With V trimmed by 8 bases and J by 1 base, 2 bases remained unmatched.

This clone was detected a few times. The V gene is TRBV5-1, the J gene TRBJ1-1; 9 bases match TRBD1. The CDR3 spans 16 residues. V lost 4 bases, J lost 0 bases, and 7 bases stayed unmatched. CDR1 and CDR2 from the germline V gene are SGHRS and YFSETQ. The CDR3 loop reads CASSDPGQGMNTEAFF. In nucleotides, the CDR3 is TGCGCCAGCAGCGACCCGGGACAGGGAATGAACACTGAAGCTTTCTTT.

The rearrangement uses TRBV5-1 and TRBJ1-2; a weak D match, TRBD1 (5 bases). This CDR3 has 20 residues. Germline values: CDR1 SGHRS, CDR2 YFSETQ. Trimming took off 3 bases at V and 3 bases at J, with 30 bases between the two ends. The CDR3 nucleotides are TGCGCCAGCAGCTCGGTTTGGCCAACCCCCAGTTCAGGGAAGGACTATGGCTACACCTTC. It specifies CASSSVWPTPSSGKDYGYTF.

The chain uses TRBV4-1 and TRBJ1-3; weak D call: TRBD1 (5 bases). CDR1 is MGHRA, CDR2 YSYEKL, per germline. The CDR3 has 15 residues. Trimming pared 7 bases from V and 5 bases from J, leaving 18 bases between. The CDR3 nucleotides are TGCGCCAGCAAGGACGTTATCTTGGGGCGAAACACCATATATTTT. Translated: CASKDVILGRNTIYF.

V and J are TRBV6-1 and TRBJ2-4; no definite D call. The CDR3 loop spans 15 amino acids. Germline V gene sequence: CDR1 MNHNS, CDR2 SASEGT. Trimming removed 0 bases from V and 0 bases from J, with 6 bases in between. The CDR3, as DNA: TGTGCCAGCAGTGAAGCTGCGGTAGCCAAAAACATTCAGTACTTC. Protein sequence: CASSEAAVAKNIQYF.

This chain's CDR3 is CASSARTGGDQPQHF. The CDR3 DNA sequence: TGTGCCAGCAGTGCCCGGACAGGGGGTGATCAGCCCCAGCATTTT. The chain carries TRBV28 and TRBJ1-5, with TRBD1 matching 10 bases. CDR3 size: 15 residues. From germline, CDR1 is MDHEN and CDR2 SYDVKM. Unmatched junction bases numbered 6, after V lost 5 bases and J lost 5 bases.

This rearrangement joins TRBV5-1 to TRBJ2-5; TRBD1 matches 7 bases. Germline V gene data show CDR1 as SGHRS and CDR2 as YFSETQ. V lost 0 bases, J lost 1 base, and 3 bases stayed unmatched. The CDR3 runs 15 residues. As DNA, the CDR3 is TGCGCCAGCAGCTTGGCGGGACAGAGCCAAGAGACCCAGTACTTC. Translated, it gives CASSLAGQSQETQYF.

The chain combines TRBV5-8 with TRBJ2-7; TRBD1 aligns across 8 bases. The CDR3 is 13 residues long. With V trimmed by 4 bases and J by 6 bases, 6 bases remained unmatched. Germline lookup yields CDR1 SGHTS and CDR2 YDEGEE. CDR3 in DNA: TGTGCCAGCAGCCTACAGGGGGGTCGCGAGCAGTACTTC. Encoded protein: CASSLQGGREQYF.

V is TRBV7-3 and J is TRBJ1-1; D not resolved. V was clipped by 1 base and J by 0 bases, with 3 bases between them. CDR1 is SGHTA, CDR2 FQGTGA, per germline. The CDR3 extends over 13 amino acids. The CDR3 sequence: CASSLIVNTEAFF. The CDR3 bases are TGTGCCAGCAGCTTAATAGTGAACACTGAAGCTTTCTTT.

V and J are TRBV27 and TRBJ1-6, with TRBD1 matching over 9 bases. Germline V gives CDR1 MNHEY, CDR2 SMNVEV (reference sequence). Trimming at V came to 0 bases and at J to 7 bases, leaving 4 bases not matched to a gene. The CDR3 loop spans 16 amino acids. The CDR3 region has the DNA TGTGCCAGCAGTTTATCCGGGACAGGGTGGAATTCACCCCTCCACTTT. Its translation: CASSLSGTGWNSPLHF.

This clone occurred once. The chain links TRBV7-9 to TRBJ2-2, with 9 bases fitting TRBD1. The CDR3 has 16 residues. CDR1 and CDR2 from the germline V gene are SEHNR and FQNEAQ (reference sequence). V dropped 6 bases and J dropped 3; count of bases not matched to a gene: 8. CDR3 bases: TGTGCCAGCAGTTATAACAGGGGGCTCGACACCGGGGAGCTGTTTTTT. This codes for CASSYNRGLDTGELFF.

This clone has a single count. As DNA, the CDR3 is TGTGCCAGTAGTATACAGGGGAGCGGGAACACCGGGGAGCTGTTTTTT. It codes for CASSIQGSGNTGELFF. The rearrangement joins TRBV19 to TRBJ2-2, with D tentatively TRBD1 (6 bases). Germline V gene lookup returns CDR1 LNHDA and CDR2 SQIVND (reference sequence). The CDR3 totals 16 residues. V was clipped by 2 bases and J by 1 base, with 11 bases between them.